Listed here are 6 T cell receptor beta chains from one sample, sequenced in a study of cytomegalovirus exposure and HLA in healthy donors. The primer mix had 60 Vbeta and 13 Jbeta primers. TCRdb's table, derived via immunoSEQ multiplex PCR, lists solely in-frame clones and lacks some. The profile shows 85,000 to 130,000 clones, approximately 80% of them singletons. Sequencing was performed on PBMCs. These receptors all come from a middle-aged woman in good health and CMV-seronegative.

This chain joins TRBV7-8 and TRBJ1-4; D gene uncertain. The V gene lost 3 bases and the J gene lost 4 bases, with 15 bases spanning the gap. The CDR3 extends over 16 amino acids. CDR1 is SGHVS and CDR2 is FQNEAQ in the germline V gene. The CDR3: CASSFRRRSLNEKLFF. CDR3 DNA sequence: TGTGCCAGCAGCTTTCGACGACGGAGTCTTAATGAAAAACTGTTTTTT.

The chain employs TRBV10-3 and TRBJ2-3; 8 nucleotides match TRBD1. Per the germline V gene, CDR1 is ENHRY and CDR2 is SYGVKD. The CDR3 totals 15 residues. Germline trimming cut 5 bases from V and 0 bases from J; bases unmatched to any gene: 4. DNA for the CDR3: TGTGCCATCAGTACGGACAGGGATAGCACAGATACGCAGTATTTT. Translated, it gives CAISTDRDSTDTQYF.

The genes are TRBV5-1 and TRBJ2-1; 11 nucleotides align to TRBD2. Trimming cost V 0 bases and J 8 bases; bases outside gene matches: 4. Looked up from germline, CDR1 is SGHRS and CDR2 is YFSETQ. This CDR3 contains 15 residues. Here the CDR3 reads CASSLVLAGGHEQFF. For the CDR3, the DNA is TGCGCCAGCAGCTTGGTTCTAGCGGGAGGACATGAGCAGTTCTTC.

The gene calls are TRBV5-6 and TRBJ2-7; D gene ambiguous. CDR3 length: 15 residues. Trimming stripped 8 bases from V and 0 bases from J, with 18 bases between. Germline CDR1 and CDR2: SGHDT and YYEEEE. CDR3 residues: CASSGLLALSYEQYF. For the CDR3, the DNA is TGTGCCAGTAGTGGTTTGTTAGCCCTCTCCTACGAGCAGTACTTC.

The chain combines TRBV15 with TRBJ1-1; D remains unclear. Trimming took 5 bases from V and 8 from J, leaving 15 bases between them. The CDR3 spans 13 residues. Germline assignment: CDR1 LNHNV and CDR2 YYDKDF (reference sequence). This CDR3 is CATSDTDYIEAFF. The CDR3 DNA reads TGTGCCACCAGCGACACGGACTATATCGAAGCTTTCTTT.

The V and J genes are TRBV30 and TRBJ2-4; D perhaps matches TRBD1 (5 bases). The CDR3 is 13 amino acids. Trimming removed 2 bases at V and 6 bases at J, with 11 bases between. The germline gives CDR1 GTSNPN, CDR2 SVGIG (reference sequence). The CDR3 here is CAWSPQGGNIQYF. Written as DNA, the CDR3 is TGTGCCTGGAGTCCCCAGGGTGGAAACATTCAGTACTTC.